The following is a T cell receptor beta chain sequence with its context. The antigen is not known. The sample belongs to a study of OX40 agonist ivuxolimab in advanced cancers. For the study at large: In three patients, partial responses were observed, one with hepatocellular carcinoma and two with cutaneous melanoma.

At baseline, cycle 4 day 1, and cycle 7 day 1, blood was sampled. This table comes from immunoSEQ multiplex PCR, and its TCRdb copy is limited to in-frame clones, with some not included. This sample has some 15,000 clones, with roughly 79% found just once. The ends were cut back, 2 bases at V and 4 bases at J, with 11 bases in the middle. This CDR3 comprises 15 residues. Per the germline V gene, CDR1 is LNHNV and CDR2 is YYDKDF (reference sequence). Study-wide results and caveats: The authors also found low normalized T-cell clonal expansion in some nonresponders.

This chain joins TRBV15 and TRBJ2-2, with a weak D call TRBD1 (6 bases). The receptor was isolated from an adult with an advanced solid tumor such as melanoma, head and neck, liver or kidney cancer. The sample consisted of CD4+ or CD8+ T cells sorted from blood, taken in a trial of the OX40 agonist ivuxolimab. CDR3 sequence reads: CATSRRTGITGELFF. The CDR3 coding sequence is TGTGCCACCAGCAGAAGAACAGGGATCACCGGGGAGCTGTTTTTT.